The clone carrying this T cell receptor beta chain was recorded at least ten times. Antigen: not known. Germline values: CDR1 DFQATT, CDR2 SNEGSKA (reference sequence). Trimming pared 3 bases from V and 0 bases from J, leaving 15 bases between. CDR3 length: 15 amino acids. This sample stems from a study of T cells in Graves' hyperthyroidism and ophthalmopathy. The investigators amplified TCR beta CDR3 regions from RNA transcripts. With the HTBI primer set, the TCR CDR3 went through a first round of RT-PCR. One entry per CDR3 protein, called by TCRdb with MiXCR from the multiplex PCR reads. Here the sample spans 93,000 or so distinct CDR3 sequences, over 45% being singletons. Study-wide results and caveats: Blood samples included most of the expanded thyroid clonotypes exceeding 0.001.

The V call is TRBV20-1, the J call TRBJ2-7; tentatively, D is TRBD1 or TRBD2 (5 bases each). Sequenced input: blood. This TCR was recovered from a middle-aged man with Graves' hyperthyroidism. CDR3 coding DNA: TGCAGTGCTAGGAAGGGGACGGCTAGCTCCTACGAGCAGTACTTC. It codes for CSARKGTASSYEQYF.